This T cell receptor (beta chain) was sequenced during a study of monozygotic twins with inflammatory bowel disease. Study findings and constraints: Healthy co-twins exceeded IBD patients in TCRbeta diversity as measured by inverse Simpson. Relative clonotype sharing with others was diminished in IBD patients versus healthy twins, particularly with disease activity.

The CDR3 is 15 amino acids. Germline CDR1 DFQATT, CDR2 SNEGSKA (reference sequence). As concerns this clonotype: The antigen is undetermined.

Researchers used 3500 ng of total RNA for each TCR library. TCRdb reprocessed the 5' RACE reads and stores each CDR3 protein as one record, lacking DNA. The sample table includes 150,000 to 200,000 distinct CDR3 sequences. This sequence was found in a human donor with ulcerative colitis or Crohn's disease, or a healthy co-twin of an affected twin (not recorded which). The J gene is TRBJ1-1, the V gene TRBV20-1. The sample consisted of blood. CDR3: CSARDHRFMNTEAFF.